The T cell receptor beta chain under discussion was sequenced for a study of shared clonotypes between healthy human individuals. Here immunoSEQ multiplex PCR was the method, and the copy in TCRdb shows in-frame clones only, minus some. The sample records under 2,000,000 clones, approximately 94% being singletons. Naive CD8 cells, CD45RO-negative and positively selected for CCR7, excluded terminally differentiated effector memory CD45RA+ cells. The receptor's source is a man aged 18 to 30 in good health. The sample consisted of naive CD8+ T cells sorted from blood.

CDR3 amino acids: CASSAGTGEFVANTGELFF. The CDR3 nucleotides are TGCGCCAGCAGCGCCGGGACAGGGGAATTCGTCGCGAACACCGGGGAGCTGTTTTTT. The rearrangement joins TRBV10-1 to TRBJ2-2; the match to TRBD1 covers 10 bases. Losses at the gene ends were 6 bases for V and 0 bases for J; bases not matched to a gene: 13. The CDR3 extends over 19 amino acids. Germline V CDR1 and CDR2: WNHNN, SYGVQD (reference sequence).